A selection of T cell receptor beta chains follows, all from one sample in a study of blood T cell repertoires in COVID-19. Generated by immunoSEQ multiplex PCR, the TCRdb table keeps only in-frame clones and is missing some. The table shows roughly 180,000 clones, with 86% occurring only once. Sequencing input: peripheral blood. The receptors derive from a man between 65 and 85 years old with active or convalescent COVID-19. Each CDR3 is given with its conserved first and last residue. The order of the fields is J gene, clone size, D gene, V gene, CDR3 DNA, CDR3 protein. A D gene is named only where the DNA matches it firmly. For some rows the clone size is stated as once, few or many, or as a class when expanded; others skip it.

TRBJ1-1	-	TRBD1	TRBV6-5	TGTGCCAGCAGCAGCCAGGGGGAAAACACTGAAGCTTTCTTT	CASSSQGENTEAFF
TRBJ2-7	once	-	TRBV18	TGTGCCAGCTCACCACCGGGGTCGGTTCGGGGGCAGTACTTC	CASSPPGSVRGQYF
TRBJ1-6	-	TRBD1	TRBV28	TGTGCCAGCAGTTTTTGGGACAGGGAAAATTCACCCCTCCACTTT	CASSFWDRENSPLHF
TRBJ2-5	-	-	TRBV5-1	TGCGCCAGCAGCTTGGGGGTCGCACCGGGGGAGACCCAGTACTTC	CASSLGVAPGETQYF
TRBJ2-7	-	-	TRBV7-9	TGTGCCAGCAGCCCCCGTGGAGGCACCGAGCAGTACTTC	CASSPRGGTEQYF
TRBJ1-5	-	-	TRBV28	TGTGCCAGCGTCTATACTTACAAAGGGGCAGGGGACAATCAGCCCCAGCATTTT	CASVYTYKGAGDNQPQHF
TRBJ2-7	-	TRBD1	TRBV18	TGTGCCAGCTCACCAAAGGGACAGGGAAAGAACGAGCAGTACTTC	CASSPKGQGKNEQYF
TRBJ1-5	-	TRBD1	TRBV19	TGTGCCAGTAGTAACCACGGACAGGGCAGCAATCAGCCCCAGCATTTT	CASSNHGQGSNQPQHF
TRBJ1-5	once	-	TRBV6-5	TGTGCCATAGGAGGGATGGATCAGCCCCAGCATTTT	CAIGGMDQPQHF
TRBJ1-1	-	TRBD1	TRBV28	TGTGCCAGCAGCAGGACAGGGTCCACTGAAGCTTTCTTT	CASSRTGSTEAFF
TRBJ1-1	-	-	TRBV18	TGTGCCAGCTCACCGGCAGGTCCGAACACTGAAGCTTTCTTT	CASSPAGPNTEAFF
TRBJ1-4	-	TRBD1	TRBV18	TGTGCCAGCTCACCAACGGGGGGACAGGTTAATGAAAAACTGTTTTTT	CASSPTGGQVNEKLFF
TRBJ2-5	-	-	TRBV5-4	TGTGCCAGCAGCTTGGGTCAGAAGGAGACCCAGTACTTC	CASSLGQKETQYF
TRBJ1-4	-	-	TRBV7-9	TGTGCCAGCAGCCTTTTGCGACAGCTTGCTAATGAAAAACTGTTTTTT	CASSLLRQLANEKLFF
TRBJ1-5	-	-	TRBV19	TGTGCCAGTAGTCCACAGGGTACCAATCAGCCCCAGCATTTT	CASSPQGTNQPQHF
TRBJ2-3	-	TRBD1	TRBV6-2/TRBV6-3	TGTGCCAGCAGCCGGTTCCGGGACAGGGGAAGAGATACGCAGTATTTT	CASSRFRDRGRDTQYF
TRBJ2-1	-	TRBD2	TRBV28	TGTGCCAGCAGCCAGTTAGGAGGGACTAGCGGCGACAATGAGCAGTTCTTC	CASSQLGGTSGDNEQFF
TRBJ2-1	few	-	TRBV4-3	TGCGCCAGCAGCCCGCGGGGGCTGGATGAGCAGTTCTTC	CASSPRGLDEQFF
TRBJ2-4	-	-	TRBV7-3	TGTGCCAGCAGCTTAATAGGGGGAAATAACATTCAGTACTTC	CASSLIGGNNIQYF
TRBJ1-1	-	-	TRBV12-3/TRBV12-4	TGTGCCAGCAGTCCCCCAGTCCAGGGTGAAGCTTTCTTT	CASSPPVQGEAFF
TRBJ2-7	few	-	TRBV27	TGTGCCAGCAGTTTGCGATACAGGTACGAGCAGTACTTC	CASSLRYRYEQYF
TRBJ2-2	once	TRBD1	TRBV6-5	TGTGCCAGCAGGGGTCAGGGGGCAGGCACCGGGGAGCTGTTTTTT	CASRGQGAGTGELFF
TRBJ1-1	-	-	TRBV7-2	TGTGCCAGCAGCTTAGTGCGCGGGTACACTGAAGCTTTCTTT	CASSLVRGYTEAFF
TRBJ1-2	few	-	TRBV29-1	TGCACCACAACAGATAAGGATGGCTACACCTTC	CTTTDKDGYTF
TRBJ1-5	-	TRBD1	TRBV6-5	TGTGCCAGCACCCCCGACAGGGGGAGCAATCAGCCCCAGCATTTT	CASTPDRGSNQPQHF
TRBJ1-1	-	-	TRBV18	TGTGCCAGCTCACCGAACAGGGAAGGCACTGAAGCTTTCTTT	CASSPNREGTEAFF
TRBJ2-1	-	TRBD2	TRBV7-3	TGTGCCAGCAGCATCCCGGGACTAGGGAATGAGCAGTTCTTC	CASSIPGLGNEQFF
TRBJ1-2	-	-	TRBV9	TGTGCCAGCAGCTCCCGGGGAGGCATTCTTAACTATGGCTACACCTTC	CASSSRGGILNYGYTF
TRBJ1-2	-	TRBD1	TRBV4-2	TGTGCCAGCAGCCAAGATATGGGACAGGGCTTTAACTATGGCTACACCTTC	CASSQDMGQGFNYGYTF
TRBJ1-5	-	-	TRBV20-1	TGCAGTGCTAGTAAGGGGGGGCAGTATAGCAATCAGCCCCAGCATTTT	CSASKGGQYSNQPQHF
TRBJ2-7	-	TRBD2	TRBV14	TGTGCCAGCAGCCGGGGACTAGCGGGCCTCTACGAGCAGTACTTC	CASSRGLAGLYEQYF
TRBJ1-2	-	-	TRBV7-2	TGTGCCAGCAGCTCACAACACTATGGCTACACCTTC	CASSSQHYGYTF
TRBJ1-2	-	TRBD1	TRBV27	TGTGCCAGCAGTTTACGGGGACAGGGGAACTATGGCTACACCTTC	CASSLRGQGNYGYTF
TRBJ1-3	-	-	TRBV6-5	TGTGCCAGCAGCCAGACACTTGCTGGAAACACCATATATTTT	CASSQTLAGNTIYF
TRBJ1-5	-	-	TRBV19	TGTGCCAGTAGGACTGGGGGGTTTAGTAATCAGCCCCAGCATTTT	CASRTGGFSNQPQHF
TRBJ2-7	-	-	TRBV5-1	TGCGCCAGCAGCTTGGAAGCAGGGTTTGCCCACGAGCAGTACTTC	CASSLEAGFAHEQYF
TRBJ1-5	-	-	TRBV6-6	TGTGCCAGCAGTCGTGGCACAGCAAATCAGCCCCAGCATTTT	CASSRGTANQPQHF
TRBJ2-1	-	TRBD2	TRBV11-2	TGTGCCAGCAGCCTGACTAGCGGGAGCTACAATGAGCAGTTCTTC	CASSLTSGSYNEQFF
TRBJ2-3	-	TRBD2	TRBV24-1	TGTGCCACCAACTCCGGACTAGCGGGAGCGGAAGATACGCAGTATTTT	CATNSGLAGAEDTQYF
TRBJ2-3	-	-	TRBV9	TGTGCCAGCAGCCCCAGGGTTGGCACAGATACGCAGTATTTT	CASSPRVGTDTQYF
TRBJ2-2	-	TRBD1	TRBV7-7	TGTGCTAGCAGCCCGGACAGGGTCACCGGGGAGCTGTTTTTT	CASSPDRVTGELFF
TRBJ1-1	-	-	TRBV12-5	TGTGCTAGTGAGGACTCCTGGGGGAACACTGAAGCTTTCTTT	CASEDSWGNTEAFF
TRBJ2-7	-	-	TRBV28	TGTGCCAGCAGTCGACCGGGGTCCCCGAGGAGCTACGAGCAGTACTTC	CASSRPGSPRSYEQYF
TRBJ1-1	once	-	TRBV11-3	TGTGCCAGCAGCTTAGGGGGGACTCGCACTGAAGCTTTCTTT	CASSLGGTRTEAFF
TRBJ2-1	few	TRBD1	TRBV10-3	TGTGCCATCGGAGACAGGGTTAGCAATGAGCAGTTCTTC	CAIGDRVSNEQFF
TRBJ1-3	-	TRBD1	TRBV19	TGTGCCAGTAGACCCCTGGGGGACAGGGCCTATTCCTCTGGAAACACCATATATTTT	CASRPLGDRAYSSGNTIYF
TRBJ2-7	-	-	TRBV6-5	TGTGCCAGCAGTCACCCGGGGGACGAGCAGTACTTC	CASSHPGDEQYF
TRBJ1-5	once	TRBD1	TRBV12-5	TGTGCTAGTGGTCCCGGGACAGGGGCTAGCAATCAGCCCCAGCATTTT	CASGPGTGASNQPQHF
TRBJ2-2	-	-	TRBV6-6	TGTGCCAGCAGAGGGGCCACAAGGGAGCTGTTTTTT	CASRGATRELFF
TRBJ2-5	-	-	TRBV6-1	TGTGCCAGCAGTGAAGCAGCCCCTTTGAGGTGGGAGACCCAGTACTTC	CASSEAAPLRWETQYF
TRBJ1-2	-	-	TRBV19	TGTGCCAGTAGTATTAGGGGATCGAATGGCGGCTACACCTTC	CASSIRGSNGGYTF
TRBJ2-7	once	-	TRBV29-1	TGCAGCGCGACCCACTCTGGGCTGATCTACGAGCAGTACTTC	CSATHSGLIYEQYF
TRBJ1-1	-	-	TRBV7-3	TGTGCCAGCAGCTTGATAGATAACACTGAAGCTTTCTTT	CASSLIDNTEAFF
TRBJ1-1	-	-	TRBV5-1	TGCGCCAGCACCCTAGCAACAGCGGGTCAGACTGAAGCTTTCTTT	CASTLATAGQTEAFF
TRBJ1-1	-	-	TRBV27	TGTGCCAGCAGCAACAGGGAGACCACTGAAGCTTTCTTT	CASSNRETTEAFF
TRBJ2-7	-	TRBD1	TRBV5-4	TGTGCCAGCAGCCCGATACAGGGGCCCTACGAGCAGTACTTC	CASSPIQGPYEQYF
TRBJ2-5	once	TRBD2	TRBV5-1	TGCGCCAGCAGCGCCACTAGCGGGATGGAGACCCAGTACTTC	CASSATSGMETQYF
TRBJ1-4	-	-	TRBV19	TGTGCCAGTAAAGCGCAGGGACTGGAGGAAAAACTGTTTTTT	CASKAQGLEEKLFF
TRBJ1-2	-	-	TRBV29-1	TGCAGCGTTGAAGTCGCGGGGCACATAAATGGCTACACCTTC	CSVEVAGHINGYTF